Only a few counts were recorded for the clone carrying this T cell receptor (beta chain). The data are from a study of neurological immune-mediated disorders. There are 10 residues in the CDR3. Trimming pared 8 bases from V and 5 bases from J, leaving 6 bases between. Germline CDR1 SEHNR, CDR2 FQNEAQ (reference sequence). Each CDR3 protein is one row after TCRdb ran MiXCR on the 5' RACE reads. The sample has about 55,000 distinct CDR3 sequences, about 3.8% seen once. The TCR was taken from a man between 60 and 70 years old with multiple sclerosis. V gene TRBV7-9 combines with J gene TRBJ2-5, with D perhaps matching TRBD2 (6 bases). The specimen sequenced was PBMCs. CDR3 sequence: CASGGETQYF. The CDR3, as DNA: TGTGCCAGCGGGGGGGAGACCCAGTACTTC.